This is a list of T cell receptor beta chains from one sample in a study of T cell repertoires in cytomegalovirus infection. Their cognate antigens are unknown. TCRdb reprocessed the reads with MiXCR, giving one entry per CDR3 protein. This table has roughly 920,000 distinct CDR3 sequences, roughly 30% appearing once. The sequencing used cultured CD8+ T cells from PBMCs, collected from culture after CMV antigen stimulation. The receptors were sampled from a human donor in good health (CMV status not recorded). Some clones in this sample may be carry-over from other donors' samples. Each CDR3 is given with its conserved first and last residue. Fields, in order: D gene, J gene, V gene, clone size, CDR3 protein, CDR3 DNA. D genes are given only for firm matches. Clone size is not always given. Where it is, it says once, few, many or a class for expanded clones.

d_call: TRBD1; j_call: TRBJ2-3; v_call: TRBV6-5; clone_size: few; cdr3_aa: CASSFGTGGTDTQYF; cdr3_nt: TGTGCCAGCAGTTTCGGGACAGGGGGCACAGATACGCAGTATTTT
d_call: .; j_call: TRBJ2-7; v_call: TRBV7-8; clone_size: .; cdr3_aa: CASSQGDFFYEQYF; cdr3_nt: TGTGCCAGCAGCCAAGGAGACTTTTTCTACGAGCAGTACTTC
d_call: TRBD1; j_call: TRBJ1-1; v_call: TRBV5-1; clone_size: .; cdr3_aa: CASSFWDRNTEAFF; cdr3_nt: TGCGCCAGCAGCTTCTGGGACAGGAACACTGAAGCTTTCTTT
d_call: .; j_call: TRBJ2-3; v_call: TRBV12-3/TRBV12-4; clone_size: .; cdr3_aa: CASSSSWSYTDTQYF; cdr3_nt: TGTGCCAGCAGTTCCTCGTGGTCCTACACAGATACGCAGTATTTT
d_call: TRBD2; j_call: TRBJ2-1; v_call: TRBV6-1; clone_size: few; cdr3_aa: CASSQSGGLYNEQFF; cdr3_nt: TGTGCCAGCAGTCAAAGCGGGGGCCTCTACAATGAGCAGTTCTTC
d_call: .; j_call: TRBJ1-1; v_call: TRBV7-2; clone_size: .; cdr3_aa: CASSFWEEGGKAFF; cdr3_nt: TGTGCCAGCAGCTTCTGGGAGGAAGGGGGGAAAGCTTTCTTT
d_call: .; j_call: TRBJ1-1; v_call: TRBV28; clone_size: few; cdr3_aa: CASSLQRSPAKGAFF; cdr3_nt: TGTGCCAGCAGTCTACAGAGAAGCCCGGCCAAGGGGGCTTTCTTT
d_call: .; j_call: TRBJ1-1; v_call: TRBV7-9; clone_size: .; cdr3_aa: CASTFKQDPNTEAFF; cdr3_nt: TGTGCCAGCACCTTTAAACAGGACCCGAACACTGAAGCTTTCTTT
d_call: .; j_call: TRBJ2-1; v_call: TRBV27; clone_size: .; cdr3_aa: CASKTVSSYNEQFF; cdr3_nt: TGTGCCAGCAAGACGGTGAGCTCCTACAATGAGCAGTTCTTC
d_call: .; j_call: TRBJ2-1; v_call: TRBV4-2; clone_size: many; cdr3_aa: CASSQGMLGSTDEQFF; cdr3_nt: TGTGCCAGCAGCCAAGGGATGCTAGGGTCTACCGATGAGCAGTTCTTC
d_call: .; j_call: TRBJ1-1; v_call: TRBV28; clone_size: .; cdr3_aa: CASSYFIGLPDEAFF; cdr3_nt: TGTGCCAGCAGCTATTTTATAGGACTGCCGGATGAAGCTTTCTTT
d_call: TRBD1; j_call: TRBJ2-5; v_call: TRBV4-1; clone_size: .; cdr3_aa: CASSPWTGTQETQYF; cdr3_nt: TGCGCCAGCAGCCCTTGGACAGGGACCCAAGAGACCCAGTACTTC
d_call: TRBD1; j_call: TRBJ2-2; v_call: TRBV19; clone_size: .; cdr3_aa: CASSIGQGAIGELFF; cdr3_nt: TGTGCCAGTAGTATAGGGCAGGGGGCTATCGGGGAGCTGTTTTTT
d_call: TRBD2; j_call: TRBJ2-7; v_call: TRBV6-1; clone_size: .; cdr3_aa: CASSLLGTTRYEQYF; cdr3_nt: TGTGCCAGCAGCCTCCTCGGGACTACCCGCTACGAGCAGTACTTC
d_call: .; j_call: TRBJ2-5; v_call: TRBV5-6; clone_size: .; cdr3_aa: CASSMFGGGIQETQYF; cdr3_nt: TGTGCCAGCAGCATGTTTGGAGGGGGCATACAAGAGACCCAGTACTTC
d_call: .; j_call: TRBJ1-1; v_call: TRBV4-1; clone_size: few; cdr3_aa: CASSQGLRTGTEAFF; cdr3_nt: TGCGCCAGCAGCCAAGGACTCCGGACGGGCACTGAAGCTTTCTTT
d_call: .; j_call: TRBJ2-2; v_call: TRBV6-5; clone_size: .; cdr3_aa: CASSYSRFYATENTGELFF; cdr3_nt: TGTGCCAGCAGTTACTCGAGATTTTATGCGACAGAGAACACCGGGGAGCTGTTTTTT
d_call: TRBD1; j_call: TRBJ1-4; v_call: TRBV12-3/TRBV12-4; clone_size: .; cdr3_aa: CASRGDRGHSNEKLFF; cdr3_nt: TGTGCCAGCAGGGGGGACAGGGGACATTCTAATGAAAAACTGTTTTTT
d_call: .; j_call: TRBJ2-1; v_call: TRBV19; clone_size: many; cdr3_aa: CASSITGTSYNEQFF; cdr3_nt: TGTGCCAGTAGTATAACAGGGACCTCCTACAATGAGCAGTTCTTC
d_call: .; j_call: TRBJ2-3; v_call: TRBV28; clone_size: .; cdr3_aa: CASSLPGQGGTDTQYF; cdr3_nt: TGTGCCAGCAGTTTACCGGGGCAGGGGGGAACAGATACGCAGTATTTT
d_call: TRBD2; j_call: TRBJ2-5; v_call: TRBV9; clone_size: .; cdr3_aa: CASSVDSGGARGQETQYF; cdr3_nt: TGTGCCAGCAGCGTAGATAGCGGGGGGGCCCGGGGTCAAGAGACCCAGTACTTC
d_call: TRBD1; j_call: TRBJ2-6; v_call: TRBV7-3; clone_size: .; cdr3_aa: CASSLRGQPSGANVLTF; cdr3_nt: TGTGCCAGCAGCTTACGGGGACAGCCCTCTGGGGCCAACGTCCTGACTTTC
d_call: TRBD1; j_call: TRBJ2-2; v_call: TRBV12-3/TRBV12-4; clone_size: few; cdr3_aa: CASSLGTGLGELFF; cdr3_nt: TGTGCCAGCAGTTTAGGGACAGGGCTCGGGGAGCTGTTTTTT
d_call: .; j_call: TRBJ1-6; v_call: TRBV6-2/TRBV6-3; clone_size: .; cdr3_aa: CASSGGRSSPLHF; cdr3_nt: TGTGCCAGCAGTGGGGGACGTTCTTCACCCCTCCACTTT
d_call: .; j_call: TRBJ2-2; v_call: TRBV4-2; clone_size: .; cdr3_aa: CASSQDGGEELFF; cdr3_nt: TGTGCCAGCAGCCAAGACGGCGGAGAGGAGCTGTTTTTT
d_call: .; j_call: TRBJ1-5; v_call: TRBV27; clone_size: few; cdr3_aa: CASSLSTPDSNQPQHF; cdr3_nt: TGTGCCAGCAGCTTGTCCACGCCAGATAGCAATCAGCCCCAGCATTTT
d_call: .; j_call: TRBJ2-2; v_call: TRBV2; clone_size: .; cdr3_aa: CASSDPEPANTGELFF; cdr3_nt: TGTGCCAGCAGTGATCCAGAGCCGGCGAACACCGGGGAGCTGTTTTTT
d_call: TRBD2; j_call: TRBJ2-2; v_call: TRBV19; clone_size: .; cdr3_aa: CASSIPRTSGGAVTGELFF; cdr3_nt: TGTGCCAGTAGTATCCCCCGTACTAGCGGGGGGGCGGTGACCGGGGAGCTGTTTTTT
d_call: .; j_call: TRBJ1-1; v_call: TRBV14; clone_size: .; cdr3_aa: CASSPSQGHGNTEAFF; cdr3_nt: TGTGCCAGCAGCCCAAGCCAGGGCCACGGGAACACTGAAGCTTTCTTT
d_call: TRBD2; j_call: TRBJ2-3; v_call: TRBV28; clone_size: .; cdr3_aa: CASSLSDSGGFDTQYF; cdr3_nt: TGTGCCAGCAGTTTATCCGATAGCGGGGGATTTGATACGCAGTATTTT
d_call: TRBD2; j_call: TRBJ2-1; v_call: TRBV7-3; clone_size: .; cdr3_aa: CASSLRPSGEPHNEQFF; cdr3_nt: TGTGCCAGCAGCTTAAGGCCTAGCGGGGAGCCCCACAATGAGCAGTTCTTC
d_call: .; j_call: TRBJ2-2; v_call: TRBV4-1; clone_size: .; cdr3_aa: CASSSAGYTGELFF; cdr3_nt: TGCGCCAGCAGCTCAGCAGGATACACCGGGGAGCTGTTTTTT
d_call: TRBD1; j_call: TRBJ2-5; v_call: TRBV27; clone_size: .; cdr3_aa: CASRSGTGPSETQYF; cdr3_nt: TGTGCCAGCAGATCCGGGACAGGGCCATCAGAGACCCAGTACTTC
d_call: .; j_call: TRBJ2-2; v_call: TRBV5-6; clone_size: .; cdr3_aa: CASSGAPAGELFF; cdr3_nt: TGTGCCAGCAGCGGGGCCCCCGCCGGGGAGCTGTTTTTT
d_call: TRBD2; j_call: TRBJ2-5; v_call: TRBV4-2; clone_size: .; cdr3_aa: CASSQVVSGGASETQYF; cdr3_nt: TGTGCCAGCAGCCAAGTGGTCAGCGGGGGGGCCTCGGAGACCCAGTACTTC
d_call: TRBD1; j_call: TRBJ2-1; v_call: TRBV11-3; clone_size: few; cdr3_aa: CASSLRQGLEQFF; cdr3_nt: TGTGCCAGCAGCTTAAGACAGGGTCTTGAGCAGTTCTTC
d_call: TRBD2; j_call: TRBJ2-7; v_call: TRBV29-1; clone_size: few; cdr3_aa: CSVAPGGSYEQYF; cdr3_nt: TGCAGCGTTGCCCCGGGAGGCTCCTACGAGCAGTACTTC
d_call: .; j_call: TRBJ1-1; v_call: TRBV4-1; clone_size: few; cdr3_aa: CASSQVVRPDTEAFF; cdr3_nt: TGCGCCAGCAGCCAAGTCGTCAGGCCGGACACTGAAGCTTTCTTT
d_call: TRBD1; j_call: TRBJ1-1; v_call: TRBV7-4; clone_size: .; cdr3_aa: CASSHSTGAEAFF; cdr3_nt: TGTGCCAGCAGCCACTCAACAGGGGCTGAAGCTTTCTTT
d_call: TRBD2; j_call: TRBJ2-5; v_call: TRBV9; clone_size: .; cdr3_aa: CASSVGGGGFQETQYF; cdr3_nt: TGTGCCAGCAGCGTAGGTGGCGGGGGGTTTCAAGAGACCCAGTACTTC
d_call: TRBD2; j_call: TRBJ2-5; v_call: TRBV11-2; clone_size: few; cdr3_aa: CASSLRLAGGEETQYF; cdr3_nt: TGTGCCAGCAGCCTTCGACTAGCGGGGGGTGAAGAGACCCAGTACTTC
d_call: .; j_call: TRBJ1-4; v_call: TRBV7-9; clone_size: few; cdr3_aa: CASSLDDGSEKLFF; cdr3_nt: TGTGCCAGCAGCTTAGATGACGGCAGTGAAAAACTGTTTTTT
d_call: .; j_call: TRBJ2-2; v_call: TRBV6-5; clone_size: .; cdr3_aa: CASSYSRYTGELFF; cdr3_nt: TGTGCCAGCAGTTACTCGCGATACACCGGGGAGCTGTTTTTT
d_call: .; j_call: TRBJ2-1; v_call: TRBV12-3/TRBV12-4; clone_size: .; cdr3_aa: CASSLITPSKNEQFF; cdr3_nt: TGTGCCAGCAGCCTCATCACCCCCTCCAAGAATGAGCAGTTCTTC
d_call: .; j_call: TRBJ1-1; v_call: TRBV7-9; clone_size: .; cdr3_aa: CASSLGGGAGAGTEAFF; cdr3_nt: TGTGCCAGCAGCTTAGGTGGGGGGGCAGGGGCTGGGACTGAAGCTTTCTTT
d_call: TRBD1; j_call: TRBJ1-3; v_call: TRBV27; clone_size: few; cdr3_aa: CASSLLGTGPGNTIYF; cdr3_nt: TGTGCCAGCAGTTTACTGGGGACAGGGCCTGGTAACACCATATATTTT
d_call: TRBD2; j_call: TRBJ2-5; v_call: TRBV20-1; clone_size: .; cdr3_aa: CSAPLWRGEETQYF; cdr3_nt: TGCAGTGCCCCCCTTTGGCGGGGGGAGGAGACCCAGTACTTC
d_call: TRBD2; j_call: TRBJ2-1; v_call: TRBV12-3/TRBV12-4; clone_size: few; cdr3_aa: CASNPSGGAYNEQFF; cdr3_nt: TGTGCCAGCAACCCTAGCGGGGGGGCTTACAATGAGCAGTTCTTC
d_call: TRBD2; j_call: TRBJ2-1; v_call: TRBV7-9; clone_size: .; cdr3_aa: CASSLAPGSGGDNEQFF; cdr3_nt: TGTGCCAGCAGCTTAGCCCCGGGTAGCGGGGGGGACAATGAGCAGTTCTTC
d_call: .; j_call: TRBJ2-2; v_call: TRBV19; clone_size: few; cdr3_aa: CASSWYARSDTGELFF; cdr3_nt: TGTGCCAGTAGTTGGTACGCTAGGTCTGACACCGGGGAGCTGTTTTTT
d_call: TRBD1; j_call: TRBJ2-3; v_call: TRBV2; clone_size: few; cdr3_aa: CASSGGRTGGSDTQYF; cdr3_nt: TGTGCCAGCAGTGGCGGCCGGACAGGGGGATCAGATACGCAGTATTTT
d_call: .; j_call: TRBJ2-1; v_call: TRBV7-6; clone_size: many; cdr3_aa: CASSLGGRGAYNEQFF; cdr3_nt: TGTGCCAGCAGCTTAGGGGGCAGGGGCGCCTACAATGAGCAGTTCTTC
d_call: TRBD2; j_call: TRBJ2-2; v_call: TRBV27; clone_size: .; cdr3_aa: CASSLSIGGGAGTGELFF; cdr3_nt: TGTGCCAGCAGTTTATCGATTGGCGGGGGGGCGGGCACCGGGGAGCTGTTTTTT